This T cell receptor (beta chain) was captured in a study of shared clonotypes between healthy human individuals (dated by TCRdb to 2020 to 2022). For the wider study: A few men and two women, aged 18 to 49 years, made up the cohort. For each donor, CD4 naive and CD4 memory were each given three plates, CD8 naive was given two plates, and CD8 memory was given one plate. The study deeply sequenced blood TCR repertoires of 5 or 6 healthy adults to estimate repertoire size and the extent of clonotype sharing between individuals. Different laboratories and diverse techniques were used to prepare libraries and sequence TCR repertoires, to increase sequencing depth and limit assay-specific biases. Per donor, leukapheresis produced somewhere between about 0.94 and 9.5 billion PBMCs.

Healthy HIV-negative adults with no recently reported acute infections or vaccinations were included as donors. Every donor was a Caucasian adult living in Nashville, Tennessee, USA. CD4+ T cells were enriched by magnetic negative selection, after which naive cells were positively selected on CD45RA and the negative fraction was taken as the memory subset. After blood collection by leukapheresis, PBMCs were isolated using Ficoll-Histopaque density gradient centrifugation and then cryopreserved in the vapor phase of liquid nitrogen. Analytical flow cytometry was used to check the purity and quantity of every magnetically sorted T cell population. Genomic DNA was isolated from each sorted fraction and quantified by UV absorbance on a Nanodrop 2000c. Taken from the germline V gene (reference sequence), the CDR1 and CDR2 loops are SGHKS and YYEKEE. The CDR3 sequence holds 16 residues, the cysteine and phenylalanine included. The kept DNA is CDR3 alone, 48 bases in frame from the first base. V has 5 bases trimmed and J has 4 bases trimmed; junction bases matching no gene number 10.

As concerns this clone: It lacks a known antigen. One base away there is no much larger clone; base qualities are not given.

What the research found in general, with its limitations: Based on pairwise subsampling, the degree of clonotype sharing among donors was expected to be affected by sequencing depth. When four donors were compared, the shared fraction of clonotypes was about 5% for naive CD4, about 4% for naive CD8, more than 2% for memory CD4, and about 0.36% for memory CD8. Sampling was restricted to blood, and TCR repertoires in tissue are likely to differ from TCR repertoires in blood. Because the study included only a small number of donors, the genetic and exposure-history diversity represented was limited. Rarefaction of sorted-subset datasets indicated incomplete sequencing despite the large sequencing depth. Compared with non-shared clonotypes, the clonotypes found in all four sorted-subset donors had higher generation probabilities. Estimated clonotype richness was generally larger for naive than for memory subsets.

Using the deep immunoSEQ assay, TCR CDR3 regions were amplified from genomic DNA by multiplex PCR. For each cell subset, the extracted genomic DNA was distributed evenly across all wells of several immunoSEQ 96-well plates, and each plate served as one replicate. For sorted subsets, approximately 210 ng genomic DNA, equal to approximately 30,000 T cell genomes, was loaded into each replicate PCR. Purified libraries were quantified with a Qubit 3.0 fluorometer, sized on a Bioanalyzer 2100, and re-quantified with the KAPA Library Quantification kit. Every immunoSEQ 96-well plate was sequenced on a separate single-read 150-cycle Illumina NextSeq 550 flow cell. The original methods were these. Because the immunoSEQ output held only junctional sequences and lacked quality scores, the filtering could not match the filtering applied to full-length reads. Sequences were annotated with PyIR, a Python wrapper for IgBLAST v1.9, and V/J genes and CDR3 were assigned using IMGT germline references. Any read was removed if the V/J assignment was weak (E-value above 1e-6), the CDR3 was missing, or the read contained stop codons, out-of-frame junctions, or ambiguous translated residues. V3J clonotypes were defined by identical inferred V gene, J gene, and CDR3 amino acid sequence. Percentage overlap between repertoires was calculated by dividing the number of shared unique clonotypes by the size of the smaller repertoire. Three approaches were used to assess repertoire richness: RTK rarefaction, the Chao1 estimator, and Recon v2.1 estimates of unobserved clonotypes. For all TCRbeta clonotypes obtained by the gDNA method from a few donors, generation probabilities were computed with OLGA. This is the immuneACCESS table as TCRdb keeps it, with only in-frame sequences that have V and J called. A part of the clones is gone; compared with another copy, unresolved V genes explain less than half, and the rest is unexplained. V and J calls plus clone size are reproduced from that table; the DNA served to infer D and trimming. The sample data list some 1.1 million clones, and about 72% of these were observed just once. In total, the top ten clones hold roughly 0.9% of the sample.

Sequencing was carried out using memory CD4+ T cells from PBMCs. The sample's cell subset or site, from its label and the paper: CD45RA-negative fraction. This receptor was obtained from a man between 18 and 29 years old in good health. Some clones in this sample may be carry-over from other donors' samples. The sequence joins TRBV5-5 to TRBJ1-3, with 9 middle bases fitting TRBD1. The nucleotide sequence is TGTGCCAGCAGTTATACAGGGGGCGCCTCCGGAAACACCATATATTTT. This sequence encodes CASSYTGGASGNTIYF.